This is a list of T cell receptor beta chains from one sample in a study of T cells expressing NK-cell markers. TCRdb re-called the 5' RACE reads, yielding one record per CDR3 amino acid sequence without DNA. This repertoire includes 450,000 to 600,000 distinct CDR3 sequences. The sample comprised blood T cells: a sorted CD56 or NKG2C T cell subset, CD4+ or CD8+ T cells, or bulk PBMC T cells (not recorded which). These receptors all stem from a man in his late teens or twenties in good health. CDR3s include the opening cysteine and the closing phenylalanine or tryptophan.

CDR3 | J | length | V
CASSPPMGTGANVLTF | TRBJ2-6 | 16 | TRBV5-1
CASSKETGDTYF | TRBJ2-7 | 12 | TRBV7-9
CASSLVIPFPTSYNEQFF | TRBJ2-1 | 18 | TRBV6-1
CASSLSWDVGTGELFF | TRBJ2-2 | 16 | TRBV11-2
CASSYPPLYNEQFF | TRBJ2-1 | 14 | TRBV6-2/TRBV6-3
CASSLRQGRLEQGGYTF | TRBJ1-2 | 17 | TRBV5-1
CASSLSLYNEQFF | TRBJ2-1 | 13 | TRBV12-3/TRBV12-4
CASRGGREHGTGELFF | TRBJ2-2 | 16 | TRBV6-2/TRBV6-3
CSALRGVSQETQYF | TRBJ2-5 | 14 | TRBV29-1
CAWSTGTGFEKLFF | TRBJ1-4 | 14 | TRBV30
CASRGGTQETQYF | TRBJ2-5 | 13 | TRBV2
CASSQLAAGNTGELFF | TRBJ2-2 | 16 | TRBV27
CATGTSGTNTGELFF | TRBJ2-2 | 15 | TRBV10-3
CSARQTLVPAGETYEQYF | TRBJ2-7 | 18 | TRBV20-1
CASSKARFTGELFF | TRBJ2-2 | 14 | TRBV21-1
CASSTREGLSDTQYF | TRBJ2-3 | 15 | TRBV6-5
CASSVQGRTEAFF | TRBJ1-1 | 13 | TRBV5-1
CASSLAPRELSGNTIYF | TRBJ1-3 | 17 | TRBV5-1
CASRLDRGGNSPLHF | TRBJ1-6 | 15 | TRBV9
CASSSGPAATGELFF | TRBJ2-2 | 15 | TRBV5-6
CASSVGGLAGREQFF | TRBJ2-1 | 15 | TRBV9
CATSFPKPGLAGHQETQYF | TRBJ2-5 | 19 | TRBV15
CASSFDGNYNEQFF | TRBJ2-1 | 14 | TRBV12-3/TRBV12-4